The 30 T cell receptor beta chains in this list originate from one sample, sequenced in a study of blood T cell repertoires in COVID-19 (dated by TCRdb to 2020 to 2022). Library construction relied on the immunoSEQ multiplex PCR assay. In TCRdb, the immuneACCESS table is reduced to in-frame sequences with V and J assigned. These tables do not hold every clone; where another copy was compared, an unresolved V gene accounts for under half, and the others remain unexplained. For this sample the table gives about 160,000 clones, of which approximately 81% were detected only once. The ten largest clones take up about 5.8% of the sample. The sequenced sample consisted of peripheral blood. These receptor sequences come from a woman aged 50 to 60 with COVID-19, enrolled during active disease.

The genes are TRBV4-1 and TRBJ2-5; 11 nucleotides line up with TRBD2. Germline CDR1 and CDR2: MGHRA and YSYEKL. The CDR3 has 17 residues. Trimming at V came to 0 bases and at J to 7 bases, leaving 10 bases not matched to a gene. The CDR3 protein is CASSQDMLSGGAGTQYF. The CDR3 DNA is TGCGCCAGCAGCCAAGACATGCTTAGCGGGGGGGCGGGGACCCAGTACTTC.

The chain recombines TRBV19 with TRBJ1-5; 7 bases match TRBD1. J was trimmed by 5 bases and V by 6 bases; bases with no gene match: 4. Germline V lookup: CDR1 LNHDA, CDR2 SQIVND (reference sequence). The CDR3 runs 13 residues. This CDR3 is CASSMGQHQPQHF. The CDR3 DNA sequence: TGTGCCAGTAGCATGGGACAGCATCAGCCCCAGCATTTT.

The J gene is TRBJ2-1, the V gene TRBV7-3; D gene unclear. V dropped 2 bases and J dropped 5 bases, with 7 bases sitting between them. CDR1 and CDR2 (germline): SGHTA, FQGTGA. This CDR3 spans 13 amino acids. DNA for the CDR3: TGTGCCAGCAGCTTACGTCTAAACAATGAGCAGTTCTTC. Its translation: CASSLRLNNEQFF.

The chain links TRBV30 to TRBJ1-2; D gene unclear. CDR1 and CDR2 (germline): GTSNPN, SVGIG (reference sequence). Trimming took 2 bases from V and 4 from J, leaving 14 bases between them. The CDR3 has 14 residues. The CDR3 spells CAWSKTLVVYGYTF. The CDR3 bases are TGTGCCTGGAGTAAGACCCTAGTGGTCTATGGCTACACCTTC.

The chain joins TRBV2 to TRBJ2-5; D is unclear. V was shortened by 7 bases and J by 5 bases, with 14 bases between the two germline ends. The CDR3 has 13 amino acids. Germline CDR1 is SNHLY and CDR2 is FYNNEI. Here the CDR3 reads CASIRSRVETQYF. In DNA, the CDR3 is TGTGCCAGCATCCGGTCCCGAGTGGAGACCCAGTACTTC.

This sequence joins TRBV7-8 and TRBJ2-5; 13 bases match TRBD2. The CDR3 sequence is 15 residues long. V shed 5 bases, J shed 5 bases, and the junction held 5 bases outside the gene matches. Per germline, CDR1 SGHVS and CDR2 FQNEAQ. CDR3 amino acids: CASSRGTSGVETQYF. The CDR3 DNA sequence: TGTGCCAGCAGCCGAGGGACTAGCGGGGTGGAGACCCAGTACTTC.

The chain carries TRBV7-3 and TRBJ1-2; weak D call: TRBD1 (6 bases). The V and J ends lost 5 bases and 6 bases respectively, with 13 bases between them. Looked up from germline, CDR1 is SGHTA and CDR2 is FQGTGA. This CDR3 is built from 13 residues. The DNA for the CDR3 is TGTGCCAGCAGCCAACGCCCAGGGGATGGCTACACCTTC. Amino acids: CASSQRPGDGYTF.

This chain joins TRBV27 and TRBJ2-3; 8 bases line up with TRBD2. In germline, CDR1 is MNHEY, CDR2 SMNVEV (reference sequence). With 8 bases clipped from V and 1 base from J, the junction kept 8 bases outside the gene matches. CDR3 length equals 15 residues. CDR3 nucleotides: TGTGCCAGCCAGATCGCGGGGGGTGGCACAGATACGCAGTATTTT. Translation gives CASQIAGGGTDTQYF.

The chain combines TRBV3-1 (or the pseudogene TRBV3-2) with TRBJ2-3; 11 bases are shared with TRBD1. Germline-derived CDR1 and CDR2 are LGHDT and YNNKEL (reference sequence). The length of the CDR3 is 15 residues. Trimming cost V 4 bases and J 3 bases; bases outside gene matches: 3. The CDR3 loop is CASSPGTGGTDTQYF. In nucleotides, the CDR3 is TGTGCCAGCAGCCCGGGGACAGGGGGGACAGATACGCAGTATTTT.

The chain uses TRBV19 and TRBJ2-5; D might be TRBD2 (5 bases). The CDR3 has 13 amino acids. The germline V gene has CDR1 LNHDA and CDR2 SQIVND (reference sequence). V gave up 3 bases and J gave up 5 bases, with 10 bases separating them. The CDR3: CASSIGRGETQYF. Written as DNA, the CDR3 is TGTGCCAGTAGTATCGGCCGAGGGGAGACCCAGTACTTC.

This chain joins TRBV9 and TRBJ1-6; D is uncertain. V shed 3 bases and J shed 8 bases, with 18 bases lying between them. The germline CDR1 and CDR2 sequences are SGDLS and YYNGEE. There are 16 residues in the CDR3. CDR3 loop: CASSAAAEWSYSPLHF. The CDR3 nucleotides are TGTGCCAGCAGCGCCGCGGCAGAGTGGTCGTATTCACCCCTCCACTTT.

The rearrangement uses TRBV18 and TRBJ2-7; TRBD1 aligns across 12 bases. The ends lost 6 bases at V and 5 bases at J; junction bases unmatched: 5. Germline lookup yields CDR1 KGHSH and CDR2 LQKENI. This CDR3 contains 14 residues. The CDR3 nucleotides are TGTGCCAGCTCGCCGGGACAGGGGGCTGACGAGCAGTACTTC. It specifies CASSPGQGADEQYF.

The chain couples TRBV2 to TRBJ2-5; possible D gene TRBD2, 6 bases. Trimming removed 7 bases at V and 7 bases at J, with 19 bases between. The CDR3 consists of 14 residues. CDR1 and CDR2 from the germline V gene are SNHLY and FYNNEI. The DNA of the CDR3 is TGTGCCAGCACCGTGGGGTTAGCCGGGGGGACCCAGTACTTC. This sequence encodes CASTVGLAGGTQYF.

This clone was seen only once. The chain has TRBV7-3 and TRBJ2-3, with 7 bases matching TRBD1. Germline loops: CDR1 SGHTA, CDR2 FQGTGA. The V gene end was trimmed by 6 bases and the J gene end by 6 bases; junction bases not matched to a gene: 9. The CDR3 loop spans 14 amino acids. The CDR3 here is CASSNTGDGDTQYF. Here the CDR3 DNA reads TGTGCCAGCAGTAATACAGGGGATGGGGATACGCAGTATTTT.

The chain joins TRBV19 to TRBJ1-1; 7 bases are shared with TRBD1. The germline V gene has CDR1 LNHDA and CDR2 SQIVND (reference sequence). The CDR3 length is 14 residues. With V trimmed by 6 bases and J by 4 bases, 8 bases remained unmatched. Here the CDR3 reads CASRVTGSGTEAFF. The CDR3 DNA sequence: TGTGCCAGTAGGGTGACAGGGTCGGGCACTGAAGCTTTCTTT.

This chain uses TRBV7-9 with TRBJ1-1; 9 bases align to TRBD1. V was pared by 4 bases and J by 3 bases, with 15 bases of the junction left unmatched. Germline values: CDR1 SEHNR, CDR2 FQNEAQ (reference sequence). This CDR3 is 18 amino acids long. As DNA, the CDR3 is TGTGCCAGCAGCTCCATTTACAGGGGGCTAGTCGGGGACACTGAAGCTTTCTTT. Translating it yields CASSSIYRGLVGDTEAFF. Combining the CDR3 with reference TRBV7-9 and TRBJ1-1 gives the whole variable domain DTGVSQNPRHKITKRGQNVTFRCDPISEHNRLYWYRQTLGQGPEFLTYFQNEAQLEKSRLLSDRFSAERPKGSFSTLEIQRTEQGDSAMYLCASSSIYRGLVGDTEAFFGQGTRLTVV.

The V call is TRBV9, the J call TRBJ1-3, with D possibly TRBD1 on 5 matching bases. The V end was cut by 4 bases, the J end by 1 base, with 18 bases between. This CDR3 comprises 17 residues. Germline lookup yields CDR1 SGDLS and CDR2 YYNGEE. The CDR3 loop reads CASSPMVGTLSGNTIYF. The CDR3 nucleotides are TGTGCCAGCAGCCCCATGGTGGGGACTCTGTCTGGAAACACCATATATTTT.

The chain combines TRBV30 with TRBJ2-7, with TRBD2 identical over 8 bases. With 5 bases clipped from V and 2 bases from J, the junction kept 5 bases outside the gene matches. Germline V gene lookup returns CDR1 GTSNPN and CDR2 SVGIG (reference sequence). The CDR3 runs to 13 residues. CDR3 in DNA: TGTGCCTGGTCGGGACTAGAGACCTACGAGCAGTACTTC. Translating it yields CAWSGLETYEQYF.

This clone was picked up many times. The junction departs from germline at one end; a sequencing error may be responsible. The V call is TRBV19, the J call TRBJ1-2, with TRBD1 matching over 7 bases. Looked up from germline, CDR1 is LNHDA and CDR2 is SQIVND (reference sequence). This CDR3 comprises 13 residues. This CDR3 is CASKARDSSSPLF. The CDR3, as DNA: TGTGCCAGTAAGGCCCGGGACAGCAGTTCCCCCCTCTTC.

This clone was recorded at least ten times. The chain employs TRBV13 and TRBJ2-1; TRBD2 aligns across 12 bases. V was pared by 5 bases and J by 10 bases, with 9 bases of the junction left unmatched. Per the germline V gene, CDR1 is PRHDT and CDR2 is FYEKMQ (reference sequence). This CDR3 region has 15 residues. CDR3 in DNA: TGTGCCAGCAGCCGGGCTAGCGGGGGGGCCCGAGAGCAGTTCTTC. Protein sequence: CASSRASGGAREQFF. Looking up the rest from reference TRBV13 and TRBJ2-1 gives the full variable domain: AAGVIQSPRHLIKEKRETATLKCYPIPRHDTVYWYQQGPGQDPQFLISFYEKMQSDKGSIPDRFSAQQFSDYHSELNMSSLELGDSALYFCASSRASGGAREQFFGPGTRLTVL.

The chain combines TRBV9 with TRBJ1-1, with D possibly being TRBD1 (5 bases). The V gene's germline CDR1 is SGDLS and CDR2 YYNGEE. Trimming took 1 base from V and 5 from J, leaving 15 bases between them. The CDR3 has 15 amino acids. The CDR3: CASSVQGAGNTEAFF. The CDR3 coding sequence is TGTGCCAGCAGCGTACAAGGGGCGGGGAATACTGAAGCTTTCTTT.

This clone was detected once. The chain recombines TRBV10-1 with TRBJ2-6; a possible D gene is TRBD1 (6 bases). This CDR3 is 19 amino acids long. The V gene lost 3 bases and the J gene lost 2 bases, with 20 bases spanning the gap. Germline lookup yields CDR1 WNHNN and CDR2 SYGVQD (reference sequence). CDR3 loop: CASSDSRDTDRPGANVLTF. The DNA for the CDR3 is TGCGCCAGCAGTGATTCCCGGGACACTGATCGCCCTGGGGCCAACGTCCTGACTTTC.

This clone was recorded once. V usage is TRBV7-3 and J usage is TRBJ2-1; D uncertain. The V and J ends lost 4 bases and 5 bases respectively, with 9 bases between them. Per the germline V gene, CDR1 is SGHTA and CDR2 is FQGTGA. This CDR3 has 13 amino acids. This chain's CDR3 is CASSSSLDNEQFF. The CDR3 DNA is TGTGCCAGCAGCTCTTCCCTAGACAATGAGCAGTTCTTC. Looking up the rest from reference TRBV7-3 and TRBJ2-1 gives the full variable domain: GAGVSQTPSNKVTEKGKYVELRCDPISGHTALYWYRQSLGQGPEFLIYFQGTGAADDSGLPNDRFFAVRPEGSVSTLKIQRTERGDSAVYLCASSSSLDNEQFFGPGTRLTVL.

The chain is built from TRBV5-1 and TRBJ2-1, with D uncertain. The V gene lost 1 base and the J gene lost 7 bases, with 6 bases spanning the gap. Germline V gene data show CDR1 as SGHRS and CDR2 as YFSETQ. The CDR3 consists of 12 residues. The CDR3 is CASSLYRNEQFF. CDR3 coding DNA: TGCGCCAGCAGCTTGTATCGTAATGAGCAGTTCTTC.

The V call is TRBV27, the J call TRBJ2-7; 9 bases are a match to TRBD2. The CDR3 consists of 15 residues. Trimming at V came to 6 bases and at J to 3 bases, leaving 9 bases not matched to a gene. The germline gives CDR1 MNHEY, CDR2 SMNVEV (reference sequence). The CDR3 loop reads CASSSLAGRNYEQYF. The CDR3 bases are TGTGCCAGCAGCTCCCTAGCGGGGAGAAACTACGAGCAGTACTTC.

The chain is built from TRBV10-3 and TRBJ2-7; TRBD2 matches at 9 bases. The germline V gene encodes CDR1 ENHRY and CDR2 SYGVKD. The CDR3 contains 12 residues. V lost 8 bases, J lost 2 bases, and 1 base stayed unmatched. This CDR3 reads CAIAGGTYEQYF. DNA for the CDR3: TGTGCCATCGCGGGGGGGACCTACGAGCAGTACTTC.

The V and J genes are TRBV5-1 and TRBJ2-3; 10 bases are a match to TRBD1. CDR1 SGHRS and CDR2 YFSETQ come from the germline V gene. There are 15 residues in the CDR3. The J segment lost 4 bases and the V segment lost 0 bases, leaving 2 bases of the junction unmatched. The DNA for the CDR3 is TGCGCCAGCAGCTTGGACGGACAGGGGGCAGATACGCAGTATTTT. This codes for CASSLDGQGADTQYF.

The chain uses TRBV11-2 and TRBJ1-4, with D possibly matching TRBD1 (6 bases). CDR3 length: 14 residues. Between the trimmed V and J ends, which lost 5 bases and 3 bases, there was a span of 10 bases. Germline V gene data show CDR1 as SGHAT and CDR2 as FQNNGV. Here the CDR3 reads CASSPTGPNEKLFF. CDR3 DNA: TGTGCCAGCAGCCCGACAGGACCTAATGAAAAACTGTTTTTT.

About this clone itself: A much larger clonotype is one base distant, so this may be a read error. The V gene is TRBV27, the J gene TRBJ1-2; D is perhaps TRBD1 (5 bases). There are 13 residues in the CDR3. Trimming took 2 bases from V and 3 from J, leaving 7 bases between them. Per the germline V gene, CDR1 is MNHEY and CDR2 is SMNVEV (reference sequence). CDR3 sequence reads: CASSLGRDYGYTF. CDR3 nucleotide sequence: TGTGCCAGCAGTTTAGGCAGGGACTATGGCTACACCTTC.

This CDR3 is CASSLFSLAGPSNTGELFF. DNA for the CDR3: TGTGCCAGCAGCTTATTCTCCCTAGCGGGGCCCTCGAACACCGGGGAGCTGTTTTTT. The gene calls are TRBV7-8 and TRBJ2-2; 9 positions match TRBD2. Germline-derived CDR1 and CDR2 are SGHVS and FQNEAQ. Unmatched junction bases numbered 10, after V lost 2 bases and J lost 0 bases. The CDR3 is 19 amino acids.